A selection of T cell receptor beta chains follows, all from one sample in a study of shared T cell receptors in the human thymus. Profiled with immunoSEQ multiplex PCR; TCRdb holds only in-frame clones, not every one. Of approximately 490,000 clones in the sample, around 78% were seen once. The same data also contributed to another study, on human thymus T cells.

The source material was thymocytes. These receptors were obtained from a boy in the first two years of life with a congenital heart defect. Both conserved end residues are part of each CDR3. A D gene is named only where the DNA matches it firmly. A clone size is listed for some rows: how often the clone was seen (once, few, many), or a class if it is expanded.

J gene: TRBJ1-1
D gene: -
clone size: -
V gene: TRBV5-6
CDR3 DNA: TGTGCCAGCAGCCACTCTAACCGCGGGGGCACTGAAGCTTTCTTT
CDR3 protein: CASSHSNRGGTEAFF

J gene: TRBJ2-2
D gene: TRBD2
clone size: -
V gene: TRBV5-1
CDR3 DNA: TGCGCCAGCAGGACTAGCGGGAGGTCACGGGACACCGGGGAGCTGTTTTTT
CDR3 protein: CASRTSGRSRDTGELFF

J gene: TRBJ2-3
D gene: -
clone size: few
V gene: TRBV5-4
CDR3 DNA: TGTGCCAGCAGCACTAACACTACAGGGACAGATACGCAGTATTTT
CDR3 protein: CASSTNTTGTDTQYF

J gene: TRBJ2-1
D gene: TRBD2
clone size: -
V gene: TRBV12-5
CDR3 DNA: TGTGCTAGTGGTTCCACGGGACTAGCGGGGCCCTACAATGAGCAGTTCTTC
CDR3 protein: CASGSTGLAGPYNEQFF

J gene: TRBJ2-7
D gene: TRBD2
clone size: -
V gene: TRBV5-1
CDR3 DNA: TGCGCCAGCAGCTTGGCCTATGGTAGCGGGAGGACTATTGCTAACGAGCAGTACTTC
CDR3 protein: CASSLAYGSGRTIANEQYF

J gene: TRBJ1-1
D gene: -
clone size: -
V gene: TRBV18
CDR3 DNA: TGTGCCAGCTCACCACTCACACCGGGAAGGTACACTGAAGCTTTCTTT
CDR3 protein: CASSPLTPGRYTEAFF

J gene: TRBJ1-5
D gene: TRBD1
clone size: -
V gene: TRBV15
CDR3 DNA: TGTGCCACCAGCAAGGCTCAGCAGGGGGGCCTTCAAATTCAGCCCCAGCATTTT
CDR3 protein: CATSKAQQGGLQIQPQHF

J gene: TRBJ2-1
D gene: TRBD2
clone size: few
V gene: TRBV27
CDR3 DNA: TGTGCCAGCAGTATACTAGCGGGAGAGGGTAAATGGGAGCAGTTCTTC
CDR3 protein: CASSILAGEGKWEQFF

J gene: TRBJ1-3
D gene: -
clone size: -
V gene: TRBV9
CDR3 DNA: TGTGCCAGCAGCGGGGAGGCCAACTCTGGAAACACCATATATTTT
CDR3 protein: CASSGEANSGNTIYF

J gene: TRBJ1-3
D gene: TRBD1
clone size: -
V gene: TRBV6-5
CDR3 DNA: TGTGCCAGCAGTTACCAGGACAGGGGGCTTAACACCATATATTTT
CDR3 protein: CASSYQDRGLNTIYF

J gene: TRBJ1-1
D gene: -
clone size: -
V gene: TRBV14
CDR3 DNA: TGTGCCAGCAGCCGCGGCAGAGACACTGAAGCTTTCTTT
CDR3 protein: CASSRGRDTEAFF

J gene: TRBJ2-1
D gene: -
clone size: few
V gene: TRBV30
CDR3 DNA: TGTGCCTGCCAGCGATACAGGGTTCCTGGGGGAAGGGGCTACAATGAGCAGTTCTTC
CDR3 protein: CACQRYRVPGGRGYNEQFF